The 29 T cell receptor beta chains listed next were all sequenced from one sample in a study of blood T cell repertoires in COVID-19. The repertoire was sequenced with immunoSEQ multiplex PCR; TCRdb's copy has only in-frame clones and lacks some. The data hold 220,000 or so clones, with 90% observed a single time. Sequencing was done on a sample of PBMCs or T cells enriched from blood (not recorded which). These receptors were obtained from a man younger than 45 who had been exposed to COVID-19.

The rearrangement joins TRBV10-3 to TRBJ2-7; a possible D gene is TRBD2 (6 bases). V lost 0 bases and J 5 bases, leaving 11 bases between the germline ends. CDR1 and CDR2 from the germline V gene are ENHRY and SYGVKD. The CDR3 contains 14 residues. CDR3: CAISESTRGHEQYF. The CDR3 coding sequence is TGTGCCATCAGTGAGTCGACGCGGGGCCACGAGCAGTACTTC.

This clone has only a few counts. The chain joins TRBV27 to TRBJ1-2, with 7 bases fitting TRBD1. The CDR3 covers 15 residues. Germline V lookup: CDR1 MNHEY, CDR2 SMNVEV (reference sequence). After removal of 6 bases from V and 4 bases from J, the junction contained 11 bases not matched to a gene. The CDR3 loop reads CASRRGTASFYGYTF. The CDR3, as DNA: TGTGCCAGCAGAAGAGGGACAGCTTCCTTCTATGGCTACACCTTC.

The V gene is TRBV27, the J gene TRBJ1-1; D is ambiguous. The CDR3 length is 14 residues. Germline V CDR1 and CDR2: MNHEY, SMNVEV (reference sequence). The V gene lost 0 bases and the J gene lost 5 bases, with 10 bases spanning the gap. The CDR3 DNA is TGTGCCAGCAGTTTATCAGGAGGTTTAACTGAAGCTTTCTTT. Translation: CASSLSGGLTEAFF.

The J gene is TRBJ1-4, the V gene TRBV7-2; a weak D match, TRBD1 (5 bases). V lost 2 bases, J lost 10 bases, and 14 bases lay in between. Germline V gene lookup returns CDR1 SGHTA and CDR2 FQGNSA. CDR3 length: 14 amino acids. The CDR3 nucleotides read TGTGCCAGCAGCTTATTAACGGGGGACGGAAAACTGTTTTTT. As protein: CASSLLTGDGKLFF.

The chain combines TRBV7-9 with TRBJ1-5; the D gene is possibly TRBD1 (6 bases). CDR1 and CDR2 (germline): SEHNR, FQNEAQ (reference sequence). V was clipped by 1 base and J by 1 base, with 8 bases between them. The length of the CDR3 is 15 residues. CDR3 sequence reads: CASSLGGPSNQPQHF. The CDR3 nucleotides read TGTGCCAGCAGCTTAGGGGGGCCGAGCAATCAGCCCCAGCATTTT.

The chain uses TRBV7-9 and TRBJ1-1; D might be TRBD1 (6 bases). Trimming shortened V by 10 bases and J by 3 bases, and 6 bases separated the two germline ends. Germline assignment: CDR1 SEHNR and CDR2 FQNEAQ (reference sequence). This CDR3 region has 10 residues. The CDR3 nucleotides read TGTGCCACAGGGGACACTGAAGCTTTCTTT. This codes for CATGDTEAFF.

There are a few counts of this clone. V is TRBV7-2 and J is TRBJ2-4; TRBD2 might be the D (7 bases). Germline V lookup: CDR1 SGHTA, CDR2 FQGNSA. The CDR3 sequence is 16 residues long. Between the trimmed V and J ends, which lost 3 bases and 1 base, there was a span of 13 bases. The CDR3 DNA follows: TGTGCCAGCAGCTTGGACGGGGGGCGGGCCAAAAACATTCAGTACTTC. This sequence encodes CASSLDGGRAKNIQYF.

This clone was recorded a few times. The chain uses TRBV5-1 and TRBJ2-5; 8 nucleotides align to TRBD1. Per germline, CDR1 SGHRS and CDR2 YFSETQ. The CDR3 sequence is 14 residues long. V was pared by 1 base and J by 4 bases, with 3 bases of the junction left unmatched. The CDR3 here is CASSLTGGGETQYF. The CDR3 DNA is TGCGCCAGCAGCTTGACAGGGGGTGGAGAGACCCAGTACTTC.

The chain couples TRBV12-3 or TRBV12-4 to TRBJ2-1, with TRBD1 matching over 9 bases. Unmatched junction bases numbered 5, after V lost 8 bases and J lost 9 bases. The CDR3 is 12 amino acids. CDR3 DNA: TGTGCCAGCTCTACAGGGGGCGTTGAGCAGTTCTTC. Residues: CASSTGGVEQFF.

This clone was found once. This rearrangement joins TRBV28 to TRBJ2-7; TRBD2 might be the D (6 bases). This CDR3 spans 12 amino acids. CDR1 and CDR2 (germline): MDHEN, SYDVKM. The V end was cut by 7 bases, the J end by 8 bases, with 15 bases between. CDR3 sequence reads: CASTTGVLKQYF. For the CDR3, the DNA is TGTGCCAGCACCACGGGGGTACTAAAGCAGTACTTC. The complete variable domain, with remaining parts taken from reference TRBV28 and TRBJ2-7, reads DVKVTQSSRYLVKRTGEKVFLECVQDMDHENMFWYRQDPGLGLRLIYFSYDVKMKEKGDIPEGYSVSREKKERFSLILESASTNQTSMYLCASTTGVLKQYFGPGTRLTVT.

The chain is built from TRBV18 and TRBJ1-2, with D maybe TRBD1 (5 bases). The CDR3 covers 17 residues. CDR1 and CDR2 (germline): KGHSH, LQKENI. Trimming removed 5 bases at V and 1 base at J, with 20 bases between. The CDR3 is CASSKASRGRRNYGYTF. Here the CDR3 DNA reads TGTGCCAGCTCAAAGGCTTCTAGGGGTCGCCGTAACTATGGCTACACCTTC.

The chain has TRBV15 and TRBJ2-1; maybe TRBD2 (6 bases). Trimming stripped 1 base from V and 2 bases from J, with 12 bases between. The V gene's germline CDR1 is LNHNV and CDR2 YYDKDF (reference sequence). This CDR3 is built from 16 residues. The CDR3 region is CATSRGSGRTYNEQFF. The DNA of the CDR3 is TGTGCCACCAGCAGAGGATCAGGGAGGACCTACAATGAGCAGTTCTTC.

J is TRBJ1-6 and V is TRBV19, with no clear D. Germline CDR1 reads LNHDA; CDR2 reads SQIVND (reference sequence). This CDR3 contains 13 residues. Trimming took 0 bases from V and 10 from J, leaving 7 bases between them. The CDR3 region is CASSIEEGSPLHF. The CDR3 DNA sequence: TGTGCCAGTAGTATAGAAGAGGGATCACCCCTCCACTTT. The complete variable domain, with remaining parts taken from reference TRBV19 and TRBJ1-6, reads DGGITQSPKYLFRKEGQNVTLSCEQNLNHDAMYWYRQDPGQGLRLIYYSQIVNDFQKGDIAEGYSVSREKKESFPLTVTSAQKNPTAFYLCASSIEEGSPLHFGNGTRLTVT.

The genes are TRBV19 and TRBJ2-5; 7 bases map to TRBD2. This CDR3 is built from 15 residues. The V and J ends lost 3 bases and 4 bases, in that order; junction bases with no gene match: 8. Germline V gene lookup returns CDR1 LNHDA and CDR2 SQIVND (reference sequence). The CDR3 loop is CASSISGSGGETQYF. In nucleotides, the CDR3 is TGTGCCAGTAGTATCTCGGGATCGGGGGGAGAGACCCAGTACTTC.

CDR3 DNA: TGCGCCAGCAGCAGGACAGGGGAGAACACTGAAGCTTTCTTT. Translating gives CASSRTGENTEAFF. This sequence joins TRBV5-1 and TRBJ1-1; 9 nucleotides agree with TRBD1. Germline CDR1 SGHRS, CDR2 YFSETQ. This CDR3 comprises 14 residues. The J segment lost 1 base and the V segment lost 4 bases, leaving 2 bases of the junction unmatched.

This CDR3 reads CASSGPGTSLEAFF. Here the CDR3 DNA reads TGTGCCAGCAGTGGACCGGGGACATCTCTTGAAGCTTTCTTT. J is TRBJ1-1 and V is TRBV2, with a weak D call TRBD1 (6 bases). V was pared by 4 bases and J by 7 bases, with 16 bases between. CDR3 length equals 14 residues. Germline values: CDR1 SNHLY, CDR2 FYNNEI.

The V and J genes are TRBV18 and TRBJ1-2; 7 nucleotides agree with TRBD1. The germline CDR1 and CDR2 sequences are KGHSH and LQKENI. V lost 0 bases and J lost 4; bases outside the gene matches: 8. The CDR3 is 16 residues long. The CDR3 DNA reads TGTGCCAGCTCACCACCGGGGGTACAGGGGAGCTATGGCTACACCTTC. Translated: CASSPPGVQGSYGYTF.

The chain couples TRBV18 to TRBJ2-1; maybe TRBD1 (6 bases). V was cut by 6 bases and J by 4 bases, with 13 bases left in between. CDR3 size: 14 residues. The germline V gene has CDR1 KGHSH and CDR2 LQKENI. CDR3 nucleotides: TGTGCCAGCTCCCAGTTGGACAGATACAATGAGCAGTTCTTC. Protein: CASSQLDRYNEQFF.

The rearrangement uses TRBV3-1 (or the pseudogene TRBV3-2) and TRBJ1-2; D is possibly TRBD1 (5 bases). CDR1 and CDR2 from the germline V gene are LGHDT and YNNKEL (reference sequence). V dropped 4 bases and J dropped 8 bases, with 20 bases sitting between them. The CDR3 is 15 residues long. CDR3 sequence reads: CASSRPREIEEGYTF. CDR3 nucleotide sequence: TGTGCCAGCAGCCGCCCCAGGGAAATAGAAGAGGGCTACACCTTC.

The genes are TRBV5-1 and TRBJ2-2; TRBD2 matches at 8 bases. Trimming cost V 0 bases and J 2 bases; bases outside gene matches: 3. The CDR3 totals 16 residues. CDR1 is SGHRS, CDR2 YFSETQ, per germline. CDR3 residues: CASSLATSGNTGELFF. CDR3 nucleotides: TGCGCCAGCAGCTTGGCTACTAGCGGCAACACCGGGGAGCTGTTTTTT.

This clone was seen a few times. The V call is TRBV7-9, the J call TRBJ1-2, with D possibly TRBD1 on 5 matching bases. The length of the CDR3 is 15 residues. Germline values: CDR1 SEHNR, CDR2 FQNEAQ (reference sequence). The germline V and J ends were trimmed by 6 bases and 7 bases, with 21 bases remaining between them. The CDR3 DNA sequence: TGTGCCAGCAGTTATGGTGGAGGGGCAGAAGGTGGCTACACCTTC. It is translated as CASSYGGGAEGGYTF.

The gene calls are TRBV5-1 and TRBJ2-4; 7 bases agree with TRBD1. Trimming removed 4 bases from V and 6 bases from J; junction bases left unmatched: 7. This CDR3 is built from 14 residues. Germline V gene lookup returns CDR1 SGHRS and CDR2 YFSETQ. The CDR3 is CASSLGQASNIQYF. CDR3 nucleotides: TGCGCCAGCAGCCTCGGACAGGCCTCAAACATTCAGTACTTC.

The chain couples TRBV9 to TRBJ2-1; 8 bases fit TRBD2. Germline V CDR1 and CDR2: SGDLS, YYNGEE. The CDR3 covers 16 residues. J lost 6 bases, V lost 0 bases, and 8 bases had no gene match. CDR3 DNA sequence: TGTGCCAGCAGCGTAGTTCTCGGCGGGGGGATCAATGAGCAGTTCTTC. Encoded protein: CASSVVLGGGINEQFF.

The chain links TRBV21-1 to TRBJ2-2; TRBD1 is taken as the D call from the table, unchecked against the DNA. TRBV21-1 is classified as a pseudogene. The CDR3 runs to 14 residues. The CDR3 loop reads CASTGQFSTGELFF. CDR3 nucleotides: TGTGCCAGCACGGGACAGTTCTCCACCGGGGAGCTGTTTTTT.

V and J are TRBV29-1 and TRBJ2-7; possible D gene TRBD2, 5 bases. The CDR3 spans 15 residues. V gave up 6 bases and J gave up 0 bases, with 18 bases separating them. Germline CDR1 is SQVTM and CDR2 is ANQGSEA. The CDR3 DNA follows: TGCAGCGTCGGCTCCGGGGTGGCAGGCTCCTACGAGCAGTACTTC. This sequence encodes CSVGSGVAGSYEQYF.

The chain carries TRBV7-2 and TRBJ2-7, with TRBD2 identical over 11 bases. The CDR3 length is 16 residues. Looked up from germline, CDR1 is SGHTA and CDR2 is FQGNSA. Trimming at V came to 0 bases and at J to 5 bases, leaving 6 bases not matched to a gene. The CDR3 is CASSLALAGGPHEQYF. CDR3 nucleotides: TGTGCCAGCAGCTTAGCCTTAGCGGGGGGGCCCCACGAGCAGTACTTC.

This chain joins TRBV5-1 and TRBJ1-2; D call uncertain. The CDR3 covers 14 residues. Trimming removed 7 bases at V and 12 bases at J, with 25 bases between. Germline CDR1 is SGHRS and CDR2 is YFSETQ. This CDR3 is CASRSTGSYGEDTF. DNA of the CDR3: TGCGCCAGCCGGTCTACGGGTTCTTATGGTGAGGACACCTTC.

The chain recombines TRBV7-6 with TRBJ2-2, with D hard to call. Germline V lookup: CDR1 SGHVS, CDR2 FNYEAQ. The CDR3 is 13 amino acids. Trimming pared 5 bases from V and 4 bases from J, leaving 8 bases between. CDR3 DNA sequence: TGTGCCAGCAGCCATTCGGTCACCGGGGAGCTGTTTTTT. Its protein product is CASSHSVTGELFF.

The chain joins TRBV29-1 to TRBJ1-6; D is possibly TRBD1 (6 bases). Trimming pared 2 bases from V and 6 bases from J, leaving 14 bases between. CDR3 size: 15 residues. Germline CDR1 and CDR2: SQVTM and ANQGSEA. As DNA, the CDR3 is TGCAGCGTTGAAAGAAGGGGGTCCGGTAATTCACCCCTCCACTTT. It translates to CSVERRGSGNSPLHF.